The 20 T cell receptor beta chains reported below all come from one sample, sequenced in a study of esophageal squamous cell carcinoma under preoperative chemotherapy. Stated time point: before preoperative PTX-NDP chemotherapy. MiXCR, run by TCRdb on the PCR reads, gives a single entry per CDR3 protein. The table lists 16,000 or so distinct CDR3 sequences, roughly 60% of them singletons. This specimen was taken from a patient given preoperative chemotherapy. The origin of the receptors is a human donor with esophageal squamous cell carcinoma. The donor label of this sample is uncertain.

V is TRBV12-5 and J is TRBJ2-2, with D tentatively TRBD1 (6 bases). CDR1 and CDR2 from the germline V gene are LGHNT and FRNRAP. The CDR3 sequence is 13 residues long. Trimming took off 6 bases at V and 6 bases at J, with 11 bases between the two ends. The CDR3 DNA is TGTGCTAGTGGCCACAGGGTAGCCGGGGAGCTGTTTTTT. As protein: CASGHRVAGELFF.

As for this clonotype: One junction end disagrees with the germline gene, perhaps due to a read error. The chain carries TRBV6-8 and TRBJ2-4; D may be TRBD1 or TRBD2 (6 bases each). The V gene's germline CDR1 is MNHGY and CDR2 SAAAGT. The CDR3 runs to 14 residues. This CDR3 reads CGGAGLGAKNTQYF. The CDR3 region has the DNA TGTGGCGGCGCGGGGCTGGGGGCCAAAAACACTCAGTACTTC.

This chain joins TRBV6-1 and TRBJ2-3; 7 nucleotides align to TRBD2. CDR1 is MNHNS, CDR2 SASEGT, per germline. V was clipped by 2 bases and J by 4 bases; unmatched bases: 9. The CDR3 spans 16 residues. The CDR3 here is CASSEWGGGDPDTQYF. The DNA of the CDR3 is TGTGCCAGCAGTGAATGGGGGGGAGGTGACCCAGATACGCAGTATTTT.

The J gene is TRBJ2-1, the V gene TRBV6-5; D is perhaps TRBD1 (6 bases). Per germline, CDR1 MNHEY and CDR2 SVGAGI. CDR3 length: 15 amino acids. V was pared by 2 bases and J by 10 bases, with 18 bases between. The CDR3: CASSYRDTRTYEQFF. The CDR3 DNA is TGTGCCAGCAGTTACCGGGACACAAGAACCTACGAGCAGTTCTTC.

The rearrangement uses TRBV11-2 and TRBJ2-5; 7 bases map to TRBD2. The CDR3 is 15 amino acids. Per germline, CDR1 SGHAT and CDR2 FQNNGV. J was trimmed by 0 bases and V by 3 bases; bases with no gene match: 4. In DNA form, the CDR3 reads TGTGCCAGCAGCTTGGGCCTAGCGGACCAAGAGACCCAGTACTTC. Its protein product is CASSLGLADQETQYF.

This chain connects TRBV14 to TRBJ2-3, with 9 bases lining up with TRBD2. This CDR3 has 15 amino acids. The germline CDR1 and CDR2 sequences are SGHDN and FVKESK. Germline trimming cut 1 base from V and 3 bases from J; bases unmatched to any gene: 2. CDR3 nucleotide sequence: TGTGCCAGCAGCCAAGTAGGACTAGCGACAGATACGCAGTATTTT. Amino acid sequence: CASSQVGLATDTQYF.

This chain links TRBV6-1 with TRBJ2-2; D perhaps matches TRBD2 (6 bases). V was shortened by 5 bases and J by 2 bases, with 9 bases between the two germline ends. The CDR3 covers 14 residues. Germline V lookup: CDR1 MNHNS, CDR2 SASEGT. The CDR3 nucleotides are TGTGCCAGCAGTCCTAGCGTTAACACCGGGGAGCTGTTTTTT. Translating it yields CASSPSVNTGELFF.

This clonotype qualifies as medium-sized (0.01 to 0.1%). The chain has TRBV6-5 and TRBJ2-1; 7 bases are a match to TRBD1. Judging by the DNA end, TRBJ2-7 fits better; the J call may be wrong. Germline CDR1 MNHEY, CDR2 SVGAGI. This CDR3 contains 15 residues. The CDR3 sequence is CASSYQLGQSNEQYF. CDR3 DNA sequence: TGTGCCAGCAGTTACCAACTGGGACAGTCGAATGAGCAGTACTTC.

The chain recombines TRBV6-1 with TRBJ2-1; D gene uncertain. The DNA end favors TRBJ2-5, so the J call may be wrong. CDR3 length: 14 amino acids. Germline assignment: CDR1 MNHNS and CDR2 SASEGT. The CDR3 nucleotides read TGTGCCAGCAGTACCCCCCAGGAGAGAGAGACCCAGTACTTC. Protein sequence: CASSTPQERETQYF.

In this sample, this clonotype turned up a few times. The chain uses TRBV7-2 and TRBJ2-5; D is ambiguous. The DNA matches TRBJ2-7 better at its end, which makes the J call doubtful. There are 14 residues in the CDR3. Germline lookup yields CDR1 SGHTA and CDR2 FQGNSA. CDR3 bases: TGTGCCAGCAGCTTAGCGAGAGCGTCCTACGAGCAGTACTTC. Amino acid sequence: CASSLARASYEQYF.

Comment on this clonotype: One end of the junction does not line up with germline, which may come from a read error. The CDR3 DNA sequence: TGTGCCAGCAGGACGGGGGGGAGAAGCGATGAGCAGTTTTTT. Protein: CASRTGGRSDEQFF. The J gene is TRBJ2-3, the V gene TRBV6-1; 8 nucleotides match TRBD2. Germline CDR1 is MNHNS and CDR2 is SASEGT. The CDR3 runs 14 residues.

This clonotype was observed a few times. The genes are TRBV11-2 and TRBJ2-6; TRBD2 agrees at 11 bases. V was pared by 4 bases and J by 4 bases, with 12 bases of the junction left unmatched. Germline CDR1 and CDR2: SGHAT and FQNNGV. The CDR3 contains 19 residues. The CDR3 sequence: CASSSYIAGGTLGANVLTF. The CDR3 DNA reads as TGTGCCAGCAGCTCATACATAGCGGGAGGGACGTTGGGGGCCAACGTCCTGACTTTC.

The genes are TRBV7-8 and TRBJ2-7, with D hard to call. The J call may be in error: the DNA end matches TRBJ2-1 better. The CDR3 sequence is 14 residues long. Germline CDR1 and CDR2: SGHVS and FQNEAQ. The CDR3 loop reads CASSLGAGIHEQFF. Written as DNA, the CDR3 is TGTGCCAGCAGCTTAGGGGCAGGTATCCACGAGCAGTTCTTC.

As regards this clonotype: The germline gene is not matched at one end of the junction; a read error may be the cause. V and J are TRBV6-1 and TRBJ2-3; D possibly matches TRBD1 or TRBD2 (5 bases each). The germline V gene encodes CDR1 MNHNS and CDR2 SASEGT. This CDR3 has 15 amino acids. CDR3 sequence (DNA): TGTGCCAGCAGAACCGGACATGGGAGCACAGATAAGCAGTATTTT. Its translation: CASRTGHGSTDKQYF.

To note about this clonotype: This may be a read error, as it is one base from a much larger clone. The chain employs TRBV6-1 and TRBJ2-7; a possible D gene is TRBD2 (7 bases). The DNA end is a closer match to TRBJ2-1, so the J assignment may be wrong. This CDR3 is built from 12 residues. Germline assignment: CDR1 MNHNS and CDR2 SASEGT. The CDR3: CASKRGGEAQFF. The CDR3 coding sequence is TGTGCCAGCAAGAGGGGGGGGGAGGCCCAGTTCTTC.

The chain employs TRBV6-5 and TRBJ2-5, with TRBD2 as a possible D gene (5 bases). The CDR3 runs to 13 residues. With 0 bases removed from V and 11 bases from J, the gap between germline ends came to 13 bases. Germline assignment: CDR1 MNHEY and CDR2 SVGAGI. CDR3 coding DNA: TGTGCCAGCAGTTACTCCCTAGCAGGAAGGCAGTACTTC. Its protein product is CASSYSLAGRQYF.

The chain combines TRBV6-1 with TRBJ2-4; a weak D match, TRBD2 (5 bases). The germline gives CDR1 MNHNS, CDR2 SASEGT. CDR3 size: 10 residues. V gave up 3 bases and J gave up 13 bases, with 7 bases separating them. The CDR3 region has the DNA TGTGCCAGCAGTGACGGGAACCAGTACTTC. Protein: CASSDGNQYF.

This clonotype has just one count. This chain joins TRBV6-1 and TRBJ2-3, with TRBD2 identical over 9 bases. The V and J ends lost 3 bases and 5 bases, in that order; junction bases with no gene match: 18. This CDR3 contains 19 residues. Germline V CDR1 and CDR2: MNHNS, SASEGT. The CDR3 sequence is CASSDRAGGGAGGQDTQYF. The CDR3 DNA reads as TGTGCCAGCAGTGATAGGGCGGGAGGAGGGGCGGGAGGGCAAGATACGCAGTATTTT.

DNA of the CDR3: TGTGCCAGCAGTTCCGGGACGGACTATGGCTACACCTTC. This translates into CASSSGTDYGYTF. The gene calls are TRBV12-3 or TRBV12-4 and TRBJ1-2; D may be TRBD1 (5 bases). V lost 4 bases and J lost 3, with 9 bases in between. The CDR3 totals 13 residues.

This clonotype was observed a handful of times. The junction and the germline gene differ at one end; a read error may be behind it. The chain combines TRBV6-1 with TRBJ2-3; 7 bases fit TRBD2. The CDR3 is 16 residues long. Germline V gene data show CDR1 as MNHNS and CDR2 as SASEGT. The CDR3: CASRGGGGGDTETQYF. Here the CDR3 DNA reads TGTGCCAGCAGGGGAGGTGGGGGGGGAGACACAGAGACGCAGTATTTC.